This T cell receptor beta chain was captured in a study of cytomegalovirus exposure and HLA in healthy donors. This clone was counted once. Germline V CDR1 and CDR2: SEHNR, FQNEAQ (reference sequence). The CDR3 is 16 residues long. V was trimmed by 5 bases and J by 2 bases, leaving 16 bases between them. PCR primers comprised 60 Vbeta and 13 Jbeta primers. TCRdb keeps only in-frame clones here, not all; method: immunoSEQ multiplex PCR. This sample has about 160,000 clones, with approximately 80% found just once. The sequence came from a young woman in good health and CMV-seronegative. What was sequenced was PBMCs. The rearrangement uses TRBV7-9 and TRBJ1-3; D perhaps matches TRBD1 (6 bases). CDR3 coding DNA: TGTGCCAGCAGCCCAGAAAGGGACAAGGCTGGAAACACCATATATTTT. Translated, it gives CASSPERDKAGNTIYF.